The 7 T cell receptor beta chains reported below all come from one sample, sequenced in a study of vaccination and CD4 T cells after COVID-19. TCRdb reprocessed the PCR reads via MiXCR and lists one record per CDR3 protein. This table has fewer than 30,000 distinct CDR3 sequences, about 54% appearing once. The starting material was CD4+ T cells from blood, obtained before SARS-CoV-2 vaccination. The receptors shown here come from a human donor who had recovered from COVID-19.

The CDR3 spells CASRRRTNTEAFF. DNA for the CDR3: TGTGCCAGCCGTCGTCGAACGAACACTGAAGCTTTCTTT. This rearrangement joins TRBV6-1 to TRBJ1-1; D call uncertain. CDR1 MNHNS and CDR2 SASEGT come from the germline V gene. V was cut by 8 bases and J by 1 base, with 11 bases left in between. This CDR3 contains 13 residues.

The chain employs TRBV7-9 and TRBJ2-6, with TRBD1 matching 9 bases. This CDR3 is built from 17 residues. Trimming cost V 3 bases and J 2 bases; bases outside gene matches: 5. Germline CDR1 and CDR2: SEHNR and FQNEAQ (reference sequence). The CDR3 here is CASSFGTGITGANVLTF. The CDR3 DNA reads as TGTGCCAGCAGCTTCGGGACAGGGATTACTGGGGCCAACGTCCTGACTTTC. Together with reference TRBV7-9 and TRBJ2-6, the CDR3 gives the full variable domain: DTGVSQNPRHKITKRGQNVTFRCDPISEHNRLYWYRQTLGQGPEFLTYFQNEAQLEKSRLLSDRFSAERPKGSFSTLEIQRTEQGDSAMYLCASSFGTGITGANVLTFGAGSRLTVL.

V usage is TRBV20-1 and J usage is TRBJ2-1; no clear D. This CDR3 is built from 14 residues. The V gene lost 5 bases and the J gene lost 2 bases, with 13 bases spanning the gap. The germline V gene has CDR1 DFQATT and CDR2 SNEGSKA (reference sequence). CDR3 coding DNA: TGCAGTGCTGAAAGACATACCCCCTACAATGAGCAGTTCTTC. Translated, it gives CSAERHTPYNEQFF.

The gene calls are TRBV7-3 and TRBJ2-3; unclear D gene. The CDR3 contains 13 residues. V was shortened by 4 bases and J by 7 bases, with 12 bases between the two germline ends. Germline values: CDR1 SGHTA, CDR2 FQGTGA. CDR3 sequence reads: CASSSPPSYTQYF. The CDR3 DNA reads TGTGCCAGCAGCTCCCCCCCAAGTTATACGCAGTATTTT.

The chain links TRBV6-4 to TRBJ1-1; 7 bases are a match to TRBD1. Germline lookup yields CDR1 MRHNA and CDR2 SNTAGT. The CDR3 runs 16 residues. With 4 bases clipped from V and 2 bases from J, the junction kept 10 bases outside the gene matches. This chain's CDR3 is CASSAHPGGTNTEAFF. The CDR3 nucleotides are TGTGCCAGCAGTGCTCACCCAGGGGGGACAAACACTGAAGCTTTCTTT.

In DNA form, the CDR3 reads TGTGCCAGCAGTGGGACGGGGAGATCAGAGCCCCAGCATTTT. It yields the protein CASSGTGRSEPQHF. V usage is TRBV2 and J usage is TRBJ1-5; D unclear. Trimming removed 4 bases at V and 8 bases at J, with 15 bases between. The CDR3 is 14 residues long. The germline CDR1 and CDR2 sequences are SNHLY and FYNNEI.

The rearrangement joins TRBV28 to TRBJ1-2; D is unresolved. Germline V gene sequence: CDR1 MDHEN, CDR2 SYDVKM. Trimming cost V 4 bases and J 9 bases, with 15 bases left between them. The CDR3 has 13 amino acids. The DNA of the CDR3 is TGTGCCAGCAGTTCGGGATCTACAGATAGCTACACCTTC. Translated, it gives CASSSGSTDSYTF.